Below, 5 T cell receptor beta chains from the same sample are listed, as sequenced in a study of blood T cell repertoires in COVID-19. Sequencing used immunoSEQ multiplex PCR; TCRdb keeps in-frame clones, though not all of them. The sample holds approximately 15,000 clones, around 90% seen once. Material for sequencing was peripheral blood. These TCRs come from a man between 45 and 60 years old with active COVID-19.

CDR3 sequence (DNA): TGTGCCAGCAGTCGCTTCGACAGCCGCACAGATACGCAGTATTTT. The encoded protein is CASSRFDSRTDTQYF. The V and J genes are TRBV28 and TRBJ2-3; possible D gene TRBD1, 5 bases. V was shortened by 5 bases and J by 1 base, with 13 bases between the two germline ends. The length of the CDR3 is 15 residues. Germline V CDR1 and CDR2: MDHEN, SYDVKM.

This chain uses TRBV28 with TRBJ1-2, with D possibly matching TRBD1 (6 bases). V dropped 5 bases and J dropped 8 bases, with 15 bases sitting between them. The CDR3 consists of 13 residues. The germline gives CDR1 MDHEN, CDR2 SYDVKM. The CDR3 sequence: CASSLAQGRGYTF. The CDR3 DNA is TGTGCCAGCAGTCTTGCCCAGGGGAGAGGCTACACCTTC.

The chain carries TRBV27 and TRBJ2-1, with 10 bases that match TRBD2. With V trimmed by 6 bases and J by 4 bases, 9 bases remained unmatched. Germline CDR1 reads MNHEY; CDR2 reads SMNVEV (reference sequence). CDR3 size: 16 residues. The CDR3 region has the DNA TGTGCCAGCAGGGAGGTAGCGGGAGGACTATACAATGAGCAGTTCTTC. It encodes CASREVAGGLYNEQFF.

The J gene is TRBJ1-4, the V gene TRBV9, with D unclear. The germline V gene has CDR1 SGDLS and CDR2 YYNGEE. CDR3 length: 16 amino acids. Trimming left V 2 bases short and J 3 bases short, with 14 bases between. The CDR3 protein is CASSVDPVLANEKLFF. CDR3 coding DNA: TGTGCCAGCAGCGTCGATCCGGTGCTAGCTAATGAAAAACTGTTTTTT. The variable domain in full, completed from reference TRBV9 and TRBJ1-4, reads DSGVTQTPKHLITATGQRVTLRCSPRSGDLSVYWYQQSLDQGLQFLIQYYNGEERAKGNILERFSAQQFPDLHSELNLSSLELGDSALYFCASSVDPVLANEKLFFGSGTQLSVL.

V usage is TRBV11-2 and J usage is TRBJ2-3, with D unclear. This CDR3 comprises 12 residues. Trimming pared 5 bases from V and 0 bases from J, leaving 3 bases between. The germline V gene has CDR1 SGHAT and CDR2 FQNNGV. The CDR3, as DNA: TGTGCCAGCAGCCCTAGCACAGATACGCAGTATTTT. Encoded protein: CASSPSTDTQYF.